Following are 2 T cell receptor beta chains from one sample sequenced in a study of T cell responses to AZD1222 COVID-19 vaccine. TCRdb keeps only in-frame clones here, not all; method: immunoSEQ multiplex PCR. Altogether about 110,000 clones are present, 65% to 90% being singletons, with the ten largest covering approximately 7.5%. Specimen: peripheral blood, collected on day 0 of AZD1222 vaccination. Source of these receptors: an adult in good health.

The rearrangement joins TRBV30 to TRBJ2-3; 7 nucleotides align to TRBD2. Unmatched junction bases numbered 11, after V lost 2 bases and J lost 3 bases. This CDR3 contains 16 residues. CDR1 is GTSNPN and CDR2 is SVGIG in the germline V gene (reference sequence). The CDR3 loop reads CAWSSGLAAATDTQYF. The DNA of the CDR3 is TGTGCCTGGAGTAGCGGCCTAGCGGCGGCAACAGATACGCAGTATTTT.

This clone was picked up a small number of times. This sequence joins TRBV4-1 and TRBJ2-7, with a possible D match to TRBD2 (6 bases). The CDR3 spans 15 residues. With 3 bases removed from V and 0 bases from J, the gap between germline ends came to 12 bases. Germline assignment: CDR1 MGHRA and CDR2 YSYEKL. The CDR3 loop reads CASSQPGTLSYEQYF. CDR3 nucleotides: TGCGCCAGCAGCCAGCCCGGGACTCTCTCCTACGAGCAGTACTTC.